The T cell receptor (beta chain) under discussion was sequenced for a study of shared clonotypes between healthy human individuals. Study-wide findings and caveats: The naive CD4 repertoires of several donors were compared, and around 5% of clonotypes were shared.

Genomic DNA from each subset was divided evenly over several immunoSEQ plates. The data were produced by immunoSEQ multiplex PCR, yet TCRdb's version contains in-frame clones alone and is incomplete. This table holds roughly 500,000 clones, approximately 95% found once. On this clone: As yet, its antigen is unknown.

The sequenced sample consisted of naive CD4+ T cells sorted from blood. Subset given: CD45RA+ positively selected. This clonotype originated in a woman aged 25-40 years in good health.

This CDR3 is CASRGVRTGDYGYTF. DNA for the CDR3: TGTGCCAGCAGGGGGGTAAGGACAGGGGACTATGGCTACACCTTC. The chain employs TRBV2 and TRBJ1-2, with 9 bases that match TRBD1. The CDR3 sequence is 15 residues long. The V and J ends lost 6 bases and 3 bases, in that order; junction bases with no gene match: 8. Germline CDR1 and CDR2: SNHLY and FYNNEI.